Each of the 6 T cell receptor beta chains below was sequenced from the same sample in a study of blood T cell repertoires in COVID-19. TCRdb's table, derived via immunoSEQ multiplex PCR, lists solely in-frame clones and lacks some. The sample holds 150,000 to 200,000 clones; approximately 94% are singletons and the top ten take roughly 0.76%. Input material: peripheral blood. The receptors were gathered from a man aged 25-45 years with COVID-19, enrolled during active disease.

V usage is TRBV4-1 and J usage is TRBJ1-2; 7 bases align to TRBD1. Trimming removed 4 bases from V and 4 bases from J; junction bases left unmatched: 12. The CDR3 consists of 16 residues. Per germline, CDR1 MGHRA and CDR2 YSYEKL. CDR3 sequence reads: CASSPLEGGSGYGYTF. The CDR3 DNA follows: TGCGCCAGCAGCCCCCTCGAAGGGGGCTCCGGCTATGGCTACACCTTC.

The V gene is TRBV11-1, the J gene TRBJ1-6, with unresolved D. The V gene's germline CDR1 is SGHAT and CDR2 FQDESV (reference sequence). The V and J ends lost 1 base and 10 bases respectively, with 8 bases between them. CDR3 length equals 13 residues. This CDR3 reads CASSLERGSPLHF. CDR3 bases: TGTGCCAGCAGCTTAGAGCGGGGATCACCCCTCCACTTT.

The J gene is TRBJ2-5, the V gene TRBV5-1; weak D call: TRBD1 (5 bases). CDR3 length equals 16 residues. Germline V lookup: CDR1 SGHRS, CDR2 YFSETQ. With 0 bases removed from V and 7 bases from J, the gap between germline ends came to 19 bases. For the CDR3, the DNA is TGCGCCAGCAGCTTGGAGGTCCAGGGAACCTCGTGGACCCAGTACTTC. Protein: CASSLEVQGTSWTQYF.

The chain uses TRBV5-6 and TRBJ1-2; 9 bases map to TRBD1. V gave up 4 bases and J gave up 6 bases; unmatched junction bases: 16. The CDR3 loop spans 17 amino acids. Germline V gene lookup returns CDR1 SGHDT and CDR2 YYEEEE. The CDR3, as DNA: TGTGCCAGCAGCCGGACAGGGGCGCACCAAAATCTGAATGGCTACACCTTC. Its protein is CASSRTGAHQNLNGYTF.

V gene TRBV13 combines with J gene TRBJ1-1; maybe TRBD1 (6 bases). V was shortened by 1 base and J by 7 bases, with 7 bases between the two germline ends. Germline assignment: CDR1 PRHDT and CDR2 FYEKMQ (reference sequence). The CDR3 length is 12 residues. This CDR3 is CASSLAGDEAFF. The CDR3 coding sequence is TGTGCCAGCAGCTTAGCAGGGGATGAAGCTTTCTTT.

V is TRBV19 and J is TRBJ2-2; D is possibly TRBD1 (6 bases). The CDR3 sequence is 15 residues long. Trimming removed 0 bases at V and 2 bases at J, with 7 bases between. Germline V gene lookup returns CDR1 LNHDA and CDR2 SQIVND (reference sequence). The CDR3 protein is CASSIEGGNTGELFF. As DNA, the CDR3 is TGTGCCAGTAGTATAGAAGGGGGAAACACCGGGGAGCTGTTTTTT.